This entry lists 8 T cell receptor beta chains sequenced from one sample in a study of T cell changes during pregnancy in multiple sclerosis. Method: immunoSEQ multiplex PCR; TCRdb's copy keeps in-frame clones and lacks some. The sample holds tens of thousands of clones, 92% seen once. Sequences were derived from peripheral blood, sampled in the third trimester of pregnancy. These receptors all come from a female donor in good health, enrolled as a control in a pregnancy study.

V is TRBV29-1 and J is TRBJ1-2; no definite D call. The CDR3 runs 11 residues. Per the germline V gene, CDR1 is SQVTM and CDR2 is ANQGSEA. With 7 bases removed from V and 8 bases from J, the gap between germline ends came to 14 bases. The CDR3 protein is CSGQNKEGYTF. The CDR3 DNA reads TGCAGCGGCCAGAACAAGGAGGGCTACACCTTC.

The chain combines TRBV5-6 with TRBJ1-2, with 11 positions matching TRBD1. V was clipped by 4 bases and J by 3 bases; unmatched bases: 8. The CDR3 contains 16 residues. Germline V CDR1 and CDR2: SGHDT, YYEEEE. CDR3 bases: TGTGCCAGCAGCATAAAGGGACAGGGGGACGACTATGGCTACACCTTC. This translates into CASSIKGQGDDYGYTF.

The chain employs TRBV30 and TRBJ1-1; TRBD1 is a possible D gene (6 bases). From germline, CDR1 is GTSNPN and CDR2 SVGIG (reference sequence). This CDR3 has 15 amino acids. V lost 3 bases and J lost 1, with 15 bases in between. CDR3 region: CAWRGADVANTEAFF. The CDR3 coding sequence is TGTGCCTGGAGGGGGGCAGACGTAGCGAACACTGAAGCTTTCTTT.

The chain carries TRBV2 and TRBJ2-2; 7 nucleotides agree with TRBD1. The V gene's germline CDR1 is SNHLY and CDR2 FYNNEI. This CDR3 spans 17 amino acids. V lost 7 bases, J lost 4 bases, and 15 bases stayed unmatched. DNA of the CDR3: TGTGCCAGCATGAGTCGGGCAAACAGGGGAGTCACCGGGGAGCTGTTTTTT. It yields the protein CASMSRANRGVTGELFF.

This chain uses TRBV9 with TRBJ2-5, with D perhaps matching TRBD2 (6 bases). The V gene's germline CDR1 is SGDLS and CDR2 YYNGEE. The CDR3 covers 15 residues. With 0 bases removed from V and 1 base from J, the gap between germline ends came to 10 bases. The CDR3 protein is CASSVEEGLQETQYF. Written as DNA, the CDR3 is TGTGCCAGCAGCGTAGAGGAGGGCCTCCAAGAGACCCAGTACTTC.

The rearrangement joins TRBV18 to TRBJ2-1, with a weak D call TRBD2 (6 bases). In germline, CDR1 is KGHSH, CDR2 LQKENI. There are 14 residues in the CDR3. Trimming took off 2 bases at V and 6 bases at J, with 11 bases between the two ends. The CDR3 is CASSPGMEGNEQFF. The CDR3 DNA sequence: TGTGCCAGCTCACCAGGAATGGAGGGCAATGAGCAGTTCTTC.

This chain connects TRBV6-5 to TRBJ1-1; no reliable D call. Trimming took off 2 bases at V and 0 bases at J, with 7 bases between the two ends. This CDR3 is 14 amino acids long. Germline values: CDR1 MNHEY, CDR2 SVGAGI. The CDR3 DNA sequence: TGTGCCAGCAGTTACCGGCGGTTGAACACTGAAGCTTTCTTT. This codes for CASSYRRLNTEAFF.

In its sample, this clone was seen once. The CDR3 DNA reads as TGTGCCAGCTCACCTGGAAGAGGGCGGTTGACTGGAAACACCATATATTTT. It yields the protein CASSPGRGRLTGNTIYF. The rearrangement joins TRBV18 to TRBJ1-3; D gene uncertain. The CDR3 consists of 17 residues. From germline, CDR1 is KGHSH and CDR2 LQKENI. V shed 3 bases and J shed 2 bases, with 17 bases lying between them.